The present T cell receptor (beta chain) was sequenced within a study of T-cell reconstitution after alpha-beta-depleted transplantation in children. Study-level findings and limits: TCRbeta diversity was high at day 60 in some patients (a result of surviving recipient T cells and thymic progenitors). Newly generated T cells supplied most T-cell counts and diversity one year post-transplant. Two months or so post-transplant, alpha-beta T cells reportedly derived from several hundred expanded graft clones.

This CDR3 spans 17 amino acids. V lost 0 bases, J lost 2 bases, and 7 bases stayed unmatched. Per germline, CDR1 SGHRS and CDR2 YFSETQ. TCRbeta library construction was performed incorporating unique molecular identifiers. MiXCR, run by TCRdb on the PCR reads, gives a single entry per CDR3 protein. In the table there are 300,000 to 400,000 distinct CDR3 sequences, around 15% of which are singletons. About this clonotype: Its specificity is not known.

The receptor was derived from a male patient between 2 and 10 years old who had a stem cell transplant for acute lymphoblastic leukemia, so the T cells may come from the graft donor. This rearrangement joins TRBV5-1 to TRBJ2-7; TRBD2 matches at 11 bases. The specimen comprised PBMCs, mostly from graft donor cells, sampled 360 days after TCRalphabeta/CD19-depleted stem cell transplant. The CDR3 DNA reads TGCGCCAGCAGCTTGGCCTTGACTAGCGGGACCACCTACGAGCAGTACTTC. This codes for CASSLALTSGTTYEQYF.